Reported below is one TCR beta chain. This entry comes from a study of T-cell memory formation after mild COVID-19. V shed 0 bases and J shed 9 bases, with 12 bases lying between them. The CDR3 totals 14 residues. Germline CDR1 reads MNHEY; CDR2 reads SVGEGT. MiXCR, applied by TCRdb to the 5' RACE reads, yields one record per CDR3 protein. Among a few hundred thousand distinct CDR3 sequences, roughly 20% were seen once, and the ten largest hold around 8.4%. Sequenced material: PBMCs or a T cell subset sorted from them (not recorded which). The V call is TRBV6-2 or TRBV6-3, the J call TRBJ2-1; D is ambiguous. The clonotype was recovered from an adult woman who had mild COVID-19 (a few samples of this study predate the infection). Cell type and time point are not known. The CDR3 spells CASSYSKLVPEQFF. The CDR3 DNA reads as TGTGCCAGCAGTTACTCGAAATTGGTCCCTGAGCAGTTCTTC.